A selection of T cell receptor beta chains follows, all from one sample in a study of radiation and T cells in renal cell carcinoma. TCRdb keeps only in-frame clones here, not all; method: immunoSEQ multiplex PCR. The sample consists of about 140,000 clones, roughly 80% of them appearing once. The starting material was blood, obtained from a patient whose treatment included radiotherapy and nephrectomy. The source is a woman aged 45-65 years with renal cell carcinoma. Each CDR3 is given with its conserved first and last residue. The D gene is left open where the match is weak. Expanded clones are given a class, and other clones once, few, many or no size at all.

j_call clone_size d_call v_call cdr3_nt cdr3_aa
TRBJ1-6 NA TRBD1 TRBV7-2 TGTGCCAGCAGCGACACCCCCCGCAGGGGGTACACTTATAATTCACCCCTCCACTTT CASSDTPRRGYTYNSPLHF
TRBJ1-2 NA NA TRBV7-9 TGTGCCAGCAGCCAGGACAGCGGGAGCGGCTACACCTTC CASSQDSGSGYTF
TRBJ2-7 NA TRBD2 TRBV9 TGTGCCAGCAGCGTAGATAGATTAGGGCAGTCCGCGGGACTAGCGGGGTCAAGCTCCTACGAGCAGTACTTC CASSVDRLGQSAGLAGSSSYEQYF
TRBJ1-4 NA NA TRBV30 TGTGCCTGGAGTGTGGGGGCGCGGGAGGAAAAACTGTTTTTT CAWSVGAREEKLFF
TRBJ1-5 NA NA TRBV7-2 TGTGCCAGCAGCCAACGCCCATCAAACGCGCAGCCCCAGCATTTT CASSQRPSNAQPQHF
TRBJ2-7 NA TRBD1 TRBV5-6 TGTGCCAGCAGCTACAGGGGGCCTCTCTACGAGCAGTACTTC CASSYRGPLYEQYF
TRBJ1-6 NA NA TRBV10-3 TGTGCCATCAGTGAAGGGGGGTTTAATTCACCCCTCCACTTT CAISEGGFNSPLHF
TRBJ2-7 NA NA TRBV5-6 TGTGCCAGCAGTGAACTCAGAGACCTTCCCTACGAGCAGTACTTC CASSELRDLPYEQYF
TRBJ2-1 NA NA TRBV5-4 TGTGCCAGCAGCTTGGCTGGTACTAACCTAAGGGGGCAGTTCTTC CASSLAGTNLRGQFF
TRBJ2-7 NA NA TRBV5-1 TGCGCCAGCAGCTTGGACAGGAGAAACGAGCAGTACTTC CASSLDRRNEQYF
TRBJ2-1 NA NA TRBV2 TGTGCCAGCAGTGAATTGGCGGGATCTTACAATGAGCAGTTCTTC CASSELAGSYNEQFF
TRBJ2-6 NA NA TRBV5-4 TGTGCCAGCAGCTTGGTCGGGCCCAACGTCCTGACTTTC CASSLVGPNVLTF
TRBJ1-1 NA TRBD1 TRBV28 TGTGCCAGCAGTCCTTCGACAGGGCACACTGAAGCTTTCTTT CASSPSTGHTEAFF
TRBJ1-2 NA NA TRBV5-5 TGTGCCAGCAGCTTGGAAGGGGGCTATGGCTACACCTTC CASSLEGGYGYTF
TRBJ2-5 NA NA TRBV5-1 TGCGCCAGCAGCTTGGAGTACCAAGAGACCCAGTACTTC CASSLEYQETQYF
TRBJ2-1 NA TRBD2 TRBV2 TGTGCCAGCAGTGGGGTAGCGGGAGGTTACAATGAGCAGTTCTTC CASSGVAGGYNEQFF
TRBJ1-5 NA NA TRBV6-1 TGTGCCAGCAGTGAAATCCGGGTGCGAAATCAGCCCCAGCATTTT CASSEIRVRNQPQHF
TRBJ2-2 once TRBD2 TRBV9 TGTGCCAGCAGCTTACGACTAGCGGCGGGAACCGGGGAGCTGTTTTTT CASSLRLAAGTGELFF
TRBJ2-7 NA NA TRBV5-1 TGCGCCAGCAGCTCGGTGGCCAGTCCCTACGAGCAGTACTTC CASSSVASPYEQYF
TRBJ2-4 NA NA TRBV19 TGTGCCAGTAGTATCGGGCAGCAGCGGGACATTCAGTACTTC CASSIGQQRDIQYF
TRBJ2-7 NA NA TRBV7-9 TGTGCCAGCAGCTTATCGATCTCCTACGAGCAGTACTTC CASSLSISYEQYF
TRBJ1-2 NA NA TRBV4-2 TGTGCCAGCAGCCCCTTCGGAACAGAGTTTAACTATGGCTACACCTTC CASSPFGTEFNYGYTF
TRBJ1-6 NA TRBD1 TRBV7-2 TGTGCCAGCAGCTTAGCCACCGGGACAGGGATTTGGTCACCCCTCCACTTT CASSLATGTGIWSPLHF
TRBJ1-2 NA TRBD1 TRBV9 TGTGCCAGCAGCTCCAGGACAGGGGATGGCTACACCTTC CASSSRTGDGYTF
TRBJ2-7 NA TRBD1 TRBV7-6 TGTGCCAGCAGCACAGGGGCTGCGTCTTACTACGAGCAGTACTTC CASSTGAASYYEQYF
TRBJ2-7 NA NA TRBV7-2 TGTGCCAGCAGCTTAGGTTCAGGGTACTACGAGCAGTACTTC CASSLGSGYYEQYF
TRBJ2-1 NA NA TRBV5-1 TGCGCCAGCAGCTACGGTTCGGAGGGAAATGAGCAGTTCTTC CASSYGSEGNEQFF
TRBJ2-7 NA TRBD1 TRBV6-6 TGTGCCAGCAGTTACTTAGGACAGGGAAGGGGTGAGCAGTACTTC CASSYLGQGRGEQYF